This record concerns one T cell receptor (beta chain) sequence. Its recognized antigen is unknown. Within one base of it there is no much larger clone, and no base qualities were kept. The germline V gene sets CDR1 to MRHNA and CDR2 to SNTAGT. Trimming leaves V shorter by 6 bases and J shorter by 9 bases, with the junction holding 8 bases beyond the gene matches. The CDR3 starts with the cysteine, ends with the phenylalanine, and has 13 residues. CDR3 DNA only is kept here, 39 bases in frame from base 1. The sample was run on an Illumina HiSeq 1500. TCRdb reprocessing: public reads trimmed at Q25 with fastp, clones called with MiXCR, in-frame beta chains kept. Rows are combined by CDR3 protein, so each entry shows the most common genes and DNA. The sample table lists some 300,000 distinct CDR3 sequences, 9.6% of them with a count of one. The ten largest clones add up to approximately 2.3% of the sample.

These data are taken from a study of T cell repertoires in cytomegalovirus infection (dated by TCRdb to the late 2010s). Turning to the overall study: Donor HLA type was relevant to the analysis, as public TCR beta signatures indicated carriage of CMV infection together with the matching HLA type.

Overall study results and their limits: In both this cohort and an independent cohort of some 350 donors, the cumulative frequency of public TCR beta family members distinguished carriers of CMV infection plus the relevant HLA type. The ex vivo response was dominated by HLA-C-restricted CMV-specific TCR beta clonotypes, which also provided the single most frequent clonotype in two of eight donors.

The V and J genes are TRBV6-4 and TRBJ1-5; 7 of the junction bases match TRBD1. The receptor's source is a human donor in good health (CMV status not recorded). Some clones in this sample may be carry-over from other donors' samples. The sequencing input was PBMCs. For the CDR3, the sequence is CASSQTGKPPQHF. The DNA is TGTGCCAGCAGCCAGACAGGGAAACCGCCCCAGCATTTT.